One T cell receptor beta chain is described in this entry. The antigen remains unidentified. Primers included in the PCR were 60 Vbeta and 13 Jbeta primers. Repertoires were generated with immunoSEQ multiplex PCR, while TCRdb's copy carries only in-frame clones and drops some. Among 200,000 to 300,000 clones, 81% were seen once, and the ten largest hold under 8%. This CDR3 is 17 amino acids long. CDR1 and CDR2 (germline): SEHNR, FQNEAQ (reference sequence). With V trimmed by 5 bases and J by 8 bases, 18 bases remained unmatched. The record originates from a study of cytomegalovirus exposure and HLA in healthy donors. Study-level points and caveats: The study had only CMV serostatus as immune exposure information. A later analysis linked 16,951 TCR beta sequences to HLA alleles at 0.05 false discovery rate. In a later analysis, across HLA loci, associated TCR counts were highest for DRB1, lowest for HLA-C.

The receptor was isolated from a woman aged 60-70 years in good health and CMV-seropositive. The V gene is TRBV7-9, the J gene TRBJ1-3, with TRBD1 identical over 7 bases. The sample was PBMCs. Written as DNA, the CDR3 is TGTGCCAGCAGCCCTTACCCCTTAACAGGGGTCCTAGACACCATATATTTT. It specifies CASSPYPLTGVLDTIYF.